These T cell receptor beta chains were read from a single sample in a study of blood T cell repertoires in COVID-19. Repertoires were generated with immunoSEQ multiplex PCR, while TCRdb's copy carries only in-frame clones and drops some. Of 200,000 to 250,000 clones listed, about four fifths were seen once; the top ten hold approximately 2%. Material: peripheral blood. The receptors stem from a young man who had recovered from COVID-19. Both conserved end residues are part of each CDR3. D genes are given only for firm matches. Only some rows state a clone size, as once, few, many or a class for expanded clones.

TRBJ2-5 NA TRBV7-7 NA CASSRSPSVQETQYF TGTGCCAGCAGCCGTAGCCCCAGCGTTCAGGAGACCCAGTACTTC
TRBJ2-3 NA TRBV7-2 NA CASSSGISTDTQYF TGTGCCAGCAGCTCGGGAATTAGCACAGATACGCAGTATTTT
TRBJ1-6 NA TRBV7-9 NA CASCRVGVGNSPLHF TGTGCCAGCTGCCGGGTCGGGGTAGGCAATTCACCCCTCCACTTT
TRBJ1-4 NA TRBV18 NA CASSPDSNEKLFF TGTGCCAGCTCACCAGACAGTAATGAAAAACTGTTTTTT
TRBJ1-6 TRBD1 TRBV6-5 once CASSPRTGNSPLHF TGTGCCAGCAGTCCCCGGACAGGGAATTCACCCCTCCACTTT
TRBJ2-7 NA TRBV6-5 NA CASSTRTEASYEQYF TGTGCCAGCAGCACCAGGACAGAAGCCTCCTACGAGCAGTACTTC
TRBJ1-2 NA TRBV9 NA CASSVASGLNSYGYTF TGTGCCAGCAGCGTAGCATCAGGCCTAAACAGCTATGGCTACACCTTC
TRBJ1-4 TRBD1 TRBV7-3 few CASSLGQGEKLFF TGTGCCAGCAGCCTTGGACAGGGTGAAAAACTGTTTTTT
TRBJ1-2 NA TRBV19 NA CASSIGSAGYGYTF TGTGCCAGTAGTATAGGTTCGGCAGGCTATGGCTACACCTTC
TRBJ1-5 TRBD1 TRBV11-2 NA CASSLGTQGDLRGQPQHF TGTGCCAGCAGCTTAGGTACACAGGGGGACCTTAGGGGGCAGCCCCAGCATTTT
TRBJ2-7 TRBD1 TRBV11-2 NA CASSPSTGGFYEQYF TGTGCCAGCAGCCCCTCGACAGGGGGCTTCTACGAGCAGTACTTC
TRBJ2-3 TRBD2 TRBV29-1 NA CSVEDPTTSANTDTQYF TGCAGCGTTGAAGACCCCACAACTAGCGCCAACACAGATACGCAGTATTTT
TRBJ2-2 NA TRBV2 NA CASSEGGGYVRELFF TGTGCCAGCAGTGAGGGAGGAGGGTACGTCAGGGAGCTGTTTTTT
TRBJ2-6 NA TRBV7-8 NA CASSLTLSGANVLTF TGTGCCAGCAGCTTGACACTCTCTGGGGCCAACGTCCTGACTTTC
TRBJ2-2 NA TRBV6-6 NA CAPRTGTGELFF TGTGCCCCTAGGACGGGGACCGGGGAGCTGTTTTTT
TRBJ2-3 NA TRBV24-1 NA CATSDSLALGDTQYF TGTGCCACCAGTGATTCCCTAGCTCTTGGAGATACGCAGTATTTT
TRBJ2-3 NA TRBV5-4 NA CASSAWTENTQYF TGTGCCAGCAGCGCTTGGACAGAGAATACGCAGTATTTT
TRBJ2-5 TRBD2 TRBV19 NA CASSPTHPTSGETQYF TGTGCCAGTAGTCCCACTCACCCGACTAGCGGAGAGACCCAGTACTTC
TRBJ1-2 TRBD1 TRBV5-1 NA CASSPEDREIYGYTF TGCGCCAGCAGCCCAGAGGACAGGGAAATCTATGGCTACACCTTC
TRBJ2-1 TRBD2 TRBV28 NA CASSPASGGYNEQFF TGTGCCAGCAGTCCCGCCAGCGGGGGCTACAATGAGCAGTTCTTC
TRBJ2-1 NA TRBV6-2/TRBV6-3 once CASSYLAASSYNEQFF TGTGCCAGCAGTTACTTGGCGGCGAGCTCCTACAATGAGCAGTTCTTC
TRBJ1-6 TRBD1 TRBV15 few CATWDRGPAPLHF TGTGCCACCTGGGACAGGGGGCCCGCTCCCCTCCACTTT
TRBJ1-2 NA TRBV5-4 NA CASSLVTGGAPVGDGYTF TGTGCCAGCAGCTTGGTAACGGGGGGCGCCCCGGTCGGGGATGGCTACACCTTC
TRBJ1-2 TRBD1 TRBV5-4 NA CASTRDRGFSGDYGYTF TGTGCCAGCACCCGGGACAGGGGATTTAGCGGTGACTATGGCTACACCTTC
TRBJ1-1 NA TRBV5-1 NA CASSIEPITGNTEAFF TGCGCCAGCAGCATCGAACCTATTACAGGGAACACTGAAGCTTTCTTT
TRBJ1-2 NA TRBV19 NA CASLQGRDGYTF TGTGCCAGTCTACAGGGACGGGATGGCTACACCTTC
TRBJ2-1 TRBD2 TRBV9 NA CASSFHPGGTISSYNEQFF TGTGCCAGCAGCTTCCACCCGGGGGGTACTATAAGCTCCTACAATGAGCAGTTCTTC
TRBJ2-5 NA TRBV7-2 NA CASSRTRETQYF TGTGCCAGCAGCCGAACCCGGGAGACCCAGTACTTC
TRBJ1-2 NA TRBV28 NA CASSSRPDRIPNYGYTF TGTGCCAGCAGTTCTCGCCCAGACAGGATCCCTAACTATGGCTACACCTTC